The entry below gives a single TCR beta chain sequence along with its context. V was pared by 5 bases and J by 2 bases, with 2 bases of the junction left unmatched. CDR1 is MNHNS and CDR2 is SASEGT in the germline V gene. The CDR3 extends over 13 amino acids. The record originates from a study of T cell changes during pregnancy in multiple sclerosis. Sequencing used immunoSEQ multiplex PCR; TCRdb keeps in-frame clones, though not all of them. Among about 55,000 clones listed, approximately 90% were seen once. The rearrangement uses TRBV6-1 and TRBJ2-7, with 8 positions matching TRBD2. The TCR comes from a female donor with multiple sclerosis, enrolled in a pregnancy study. Sequenced here: CD4+ T cells from peripheral blood mononuclear cells, sampled in the first trimester of pregnancy. In DNA, the CDR3 is TGTGCCAGCAGTCCCGGGAGGGCCTACGAGCAGTACTTC. Translating gives CASSPGRAYEQYF.